The sequence of this TCR beta chain was determined in a study of blood T cell repertoires in COVID-19. About the study: Acute and convalescent COVID-19 specimens originated in the United States, Italy and Spain.

Original data processing: Reference gene primers were amplified, and this amplification served to estimate nucleated cell counts. The data were produced by immunoSEQ multiplex PCR, yet TCRdb's version contains in-frame clones alone and is incomplete. The V and J calls and clone size are taken from that table; D and trimming were inferred from the DNA. Of approximately 85,000 clones detected, roughly 92% appear once; the ten largest clones hold nearly 6.5%. About this clone itself: This sample includes further DNA sequences coding for the same CDR3.

Germline V gene data show CDR1 as SGHRS and CDR2 as YFSETQ. The CDR3 loop spans 16 amino acids. Trimming at V came to 0 bases and at J to 7 bases, leaving 6 bases not matched to a gene. V usage is TRBV5-1 and J usage is TRBJ2-2; 10 bases are shared with TRBD1. Sequences were obtained from peripheral blood. This sequence was found in a woman between 55 and 75 years old with active COVID-19. The CDR3 DNA sequence: TGCGCCAGCAGCTTGGAGGTGACAGGGGGCATCGGGGAGCTGTTTTTT. Protein: CASSLEVTGGIGELFF.